Shown below are 20 T cell receptor beta chains from a single sample sequenced in a study of blood T cell repertoires in COVID-19. Repertoires were generated with immunoSEQ multiplex PCR, while TCRdb's copy carries only in-frame clones and drops some. The sample has a few hundred thousand clones, roughly 87% seen once. Sequencing was performed on PBMCs or T cells enriched from blood (not recorded which). These receptor sequences come from a woman aged 30 to 39 who had recovered from COVID-19.

V usage is TRBV11-2 and J usage is TRBJ1-2, with a weak D call TRBD1 (6 bases). The V end lost 1 base, the J end lost 5 bases, and 14 bases lay between the germline ends. This CDR3 is built from 15 residues. Germline assignment: CDR1 SGHAT and CDR2 FQNNGV. The CDR3 loop reads CASSLARGPIYGYTF. Here the CDR3 DNA reads TGTGCCAGCAGCTTAGCGCGGGGGCCCATTTATGGCTACACCTTC.

This clone was seen only once. The chain combines TRBV5-4 with TRBJ1-2; perhaps TRBD1 as D (5 bases). This CDR3 is built from 13 residues. Germline CDR1 and CDR2: SGHNT and YYREEE (reference sequence). Trimming pared 5 bases from V and 6 bases from J, leaving 14 bases between. The CDR3 protein is CASRAFGGDGYTF. CDR3 DNA: TGTGCCAGCAGAGCCTTCGGGGGTGATGGCTACACCTTC.

This clone was picked up one time. V usage is TRBV7-2 and J usage is TRBJ2-3, with 10 positions matching TRBD2. The V and J ends lost 6 bases and 4 bases, in that order; junction bases with no gene match: 7. CDR3 length: 15 amino acids. Germline V gives CDR1 SGHTA, CDR2 FQGNSA. DNA of the CDR3: TGTGCCAGCAGAGAGCGGGAGGGCGGGGCAGATACGCAGTATTTT. The encoded protein is CASREREGGADTQYF. The full variable domain, with the rest looked up from reference TRBV7-2 and TRBJ2-3, is GAGVSQSPSNKVTEKGKDVELRCDPISGHTALYWYRQSLGQGLEFLIYFQGNSAPDKSGLPSDRFSAERTGGSVSTLTIQRTQQEDSAVYLCASREREGGADTQYFGPGTRLTVL.

This sequence joins TRBV20-1 and TRBJ1-2; TRBD1 is a possible D gene (5 bases). The CDR3 is made up of 15 amino acids. Germline CDR1 is DFQATT and CDR2 is SNEGSKA (reference sequence). Trimming stripped 3 bases from V and 2 bases from J, with 16 bases between. CDR3 loop: CSASPPPNRNYGYTF. The CDR3 nucleotides are TGCAGTGCTAGTCCCCCGCCGAACAGGAACTATGGCTACACCTTC.

This clone occurred a few times. V gene TRBV5-5 combines with J gene TRBJ1-1; D perhaps matches TRBD1 (5 bases). Looked up from germline, CDR1 is SGHKS and CDR2 is YYEKEE (reference sequence). The CDR3 runs to 13 residues. Trimming pared 1 base from V and 1 base from J, leaving 5 bases between. The chain's CDR3 is CASSLQGNTEAFF. CDR3 coding DNA: TGTGCCAGCAGCTTGCAGGGGAACACTGAAGCTTTCTTT.

The genes are TRBV30 and TRBJ1-2; 7 bases fit TRBD1. After removal of 2 bases from V and 4 bases from J, the junction contained 4 bases not matched to a gene. Per the germline V gene, CDR1 is GTSNPN and CDR2 is SVGIG (reference sequence). This CDR3 is 13 amino acids long. DNA of the CDR3: TGTGCCTGGAGTCCTCAGGGGGTCTATGGCTACACCTTC. This translates into CAWSPQGVYGYTF.

The DNA for the CDR3 is TGCGCCAGCAGCCGAGGGGGTATGACAATCACAGATACGCAGTATTTT. Its translation is CASSRGGMTITDTQYF. The chain combines TRBV5-1 with TRBJ2-3; TRBD1 might be the D (6 bases). Trimming pared 4 bases from V and 2 bases from J, leaving 17 bases between. The CDR3 consists of 16 residues. Germline CDR1 SGHRS, CDR2 YFSETQ.

The chain has TRBV14 and TRBJ2-7, with 7 bases aligning to TRBD1. CDR3 length equals 14 residues. Trimming removed 4 bases from V and 4 bases from J; junction bases left unmatched: 7. Germline loops: CDR1 SGHDN, CDR2 FVKESK. The CDR3: CASSRSTGPYEQYF. CDR3 bases: TGTGCCAGCAGCCGATCGACAGGGCCATACGAGCAGTACTTC.

The V gene is TRBV29-1, the J gene TRBJ2-1, with D possibly TRBD2 on 5 matching bases. Germline V gives CDR1 SQVTM, CDR2 ANQGSEA. V was pared by 6 bases and J by 0 bases, with 18 bases between. The CDR3 covers 16 residues. CDR3 DNA: TGCAGCGTGAGAGAGGAGGCTGCCTACTCCTACAATGAGCAGTTCTTC. It is translated as CSVREEAAYSYNEQFF.

This clone was observed once. V is TRBV30 and J is TRBJ2-1; 14 bases match TRBD2. This CDR3 contains 21 residues. V was pared by 3 bases and J by 4 bases, with 20 bases of the junction left unmatched. Per the germline V gene, CDR1 is GTSNPN and CDR2 is SVGIG (reference sequence). The CDR3 loop reads CAWSSFKRLAGGPRRYNEQFF. Here the CDR3 DNA reads TGTGCCTGGAGCTCGTTTAAGAGACTAGCGGGGGGGCCGCGGCGGTACAATGAGCAGTTCTTC.

J is TRBJ1-2 and V is TRBV2; possibly TRBD1 for D (6 bases). Germline CDR1 is SNHLY and CDR2 is FYNNEI. Trimming took 6 bases from V and 1 from J, leaving 15 bases between them. The CDR3 has 15 amino acids. CDR3 DNA sequence: TGTGCCAGCAGCACCGAAGGGGGTTTTAACTATGGCTACACCTTC. Residues: CASSTEGGFNYGYTF.

The rearrangement links TRBV2 to TRBJ1-1; D is perhaps TRBD1 (6 bases). V gave up 6 bases and J gave up 11 bases, with 25 bases separating them. The CDR3 length is 15 residues. The germline CDR1 and CDR2 sequences are SNHLY and FYNNEI. CDR3 region: CASSLGSGDRDRAFF. CDR3 bases: TGTGCCAGCAGCCTTGGGTCAGGGGATCGGGATCGGGCTTTCTTT.

V is TRBV9 and J is TRBJ2-2, with 12 bases aligning to TRBD2. From germline, CDR1 is SGDLS and CDR2 YYNGEE. The junction had 5 bases not matched to a gene; V was cut back by 4 bases and J by 7 bases. This CDR3 has 15 amino acids. The CDR3 DNA follows: TGTGCCAGCAGCCTAGCGGGGGGGCCAGGCGGGGAGCTGTTTTTT. Translation gives CASSLAGGPGGELFF.

V gene TRBV7-9 combines with J gene TRBJ1-2; D might be TRBD1 (5 bases). The CDR3 sequence is 12 residues long. Deletions cut 5 bases from V and 3 bases from J, with 7 bases between. The germline gives CDR1 SEHNR, CDR2 FQNEAQ (reference sequence). Written as DNA, the CDR3 is TGTGCCAGCAGCCGGGGGGACTATGGCTACACCTTC. Amino acid sequence: CASSRGDYGYTF.

This clone is a singleton in its sample. The chain joins TRBV30 to TRBJ2-3, with TRBD2 matching 12 bases. The V and J ends lost 3 bases and 3 bases, in that order; junction bases with no gene match: 4. The germline gives CDR1 GTSNPN, CDR2 SVGIG (reference sequence). This CDR3 comprises 15 residues. The CDR3 protein is CAWSRLAGVTDTQYF. The CDR3 DNA reads as TGTGCCTGGAGCCGACTAGCGGGGGTGACAGATACGCAGTATTTT. Combining the CDR3 with reference TRBV30 and TRBJ2-3 gives the whole variable domain SQTIHQWPATLVQPVGSPLSLECTVEGTSNPNLYWYRQAAGRGLQLLFYSVGIGQISSEVPQNLSASRPQDRQFILSSKKLLLSDSGFYLCAWSRLAGVTDTQYFGPGTRLTVL.

The rearrangement uses TRBV3-1 (or the pseudogene TRBV3-2) and TRBJ1-3; D not resolved. V dropped 1 base and J dropped 0 bases, with 7 bases sitting between them. CDR3 size: 15 residues. Germline V lookup: CDR1 LGHDT, CDR2 YNNKEL (reference sequence). The CDR3 nucleotides read TGTGCCAGCAGCCAAGTGTCCAGCTCTGGAAACACCATATATTTT. It encodes CASSQVSSSGNTIYF.

The chain uses TRBV15 and TRBJ1-2, with 11 bases that match TRBD1. The germline V gene encodes CDR1 LNHNV and CDR2 YYDKDF (reference sequence). Trimming cost V 1 base and J 8 bases; bases outside gene matches: 12. This CDR3 is built from 17 residues. The CDR3 here is CATSRGGTGGNYGGYTF. CDR3 nucleotides: TGTGCCACCAGCAGAGGAGGGACAGGGGGTAATTACGGCGGCTACACCTTC.

This chain joins TRBV11-2 and TRBJ2-7, with TRBD2 matching 7 bases. CDR1 SGHAT and CDR2 FQNNGV come from the germline V gene. This CDR3 contains 14 residues. After removal of 1 base from V and 5 bases from J, the junction contained 5 bases not matched to a gene. CDR3 region: CASSLAGGRDEQYF. CDR3 DNA sequence: TGTGCCAGCAGCTTAGCGGGGGGAAGGGACGAGCAGTACTTC.

The genes are TRBV10-1 and TRBJ2-3; perhaps TRBD2 as D (5 bases). CDR1 is WNHNN, CDR2 SYGVQD, per germline (reference sequence). Trimming removed 3 bases from V and 4 bases from J, with 8 bases in between. CDR3 length equals 13 residues. This CDR3 is CASSEQRADTQYF. The CDR3 coding sequence is TGCGCCAGCAGTGAACAGAGGGCAGATACGCAGTATTTT.

This sequence joins TRBV2 and TRBJ2-1; 9 nucleotides align to TRBD2. The CDR3 runs to 15 residues. CDR1 and CDR2 from the germline V gene are SNHLY and FYNNEI. After removal of 6 bases from V and 4 bases from J, the junction contained 7 bases not matched to a gene. CDR3 nucleotide sequence: TGTGCCAGCAGGACAAGCGGGAGGCAATACAATGAGCAGTTCTTC. Protein sequence: CASRTSGRQYNEQFF. The complete variable domain, with remaining parts taken from reference TRBV2 and TRBJ2-1, reads EPEVTQTPSHQVTQMGQEVILRCVPISNHLYFYWYRQILGQKVEFLVSFYNNEISEKSEIFDDQFSVERPDGSNFTLKIRSTKLEDSAMYFCASRTSGRQYNEQFFGPGTRLTVL.